Given below is one T cell receptor (beta chain) in context. Original processing methods: Researchers report that nucleated cell counts were estimated from reference gene primer amplification. Only in-frame clones appear in the TCRdb table, and some are missing; sequencing was by immunoSEQ multiplex PCR. V, J and clone size reflect that table, while D and trimming were determined from the DNA. The sample carries about 40,000 clones, 70% to 90% recorded once. Germline CDR1 is MNHEY and CDR2 is SMNVEV (reference sequence). Trimming cost V 8 bases and J 4 bases; bases outside gene matches: 8. CDR3 length equals 14 residues. The sample belongs to a study of blood T cell repertoires in COVID-19. Study context: From T cells, B-cell-depleted T cells, or PBMCs came the material, which was cDNA or gDNA.

The genes are TRBV27 and TRBJ2-3; 8 bases are shared with TRBD2. Material: peripheral blood. The receptor was derived from a human donor in a cohort sampled during active COVID-19. CDR3 loop: CASGDRGGPDTQYF. In DNA form, the CDR3 reads TGTGCCAGCGGCGACCGGGGGGGCCCAGATACGCAGTATTTT.